One T cell receptor beta chain is described in this entry. The CDR3 consists of 14 residues. Trimming removed 7 bases at V and 7 bases at J, with 19 bases between. The germline CDR1 and CDR2 sequences are SGHAT and FQNNGV. Reverse transcribed after extraction, RNA yielded cDNA as the sequencing template. Produced via immunoSEQ multiplex PCR; TCRdb's table is partial and in-frame only. This sample has 90,000 to 120,000 clones, with 45% to 60% found just once. The data are from a study of CD8+ T cells in alopecia areata. Sequenced: NKG2D-low CD8+ T cells sorted from blood. V is TRBV11-2 and J is TRBJ2-5; the D gene is possibly TRBD2 (7 bases). The clonotype was recovered from a human donor with alopecia areata. The CDR3: CASTHGRGPGTQYF. The DNA of the CDR3 is TGTGCCAGCACCCATGGGCGGGGGCCCGGGACCCAGTACTTC.